Listed here are 11 T cell receptor beta chains from one sample, sequenced in a study of blood T cell repertoires in COVID-19. Generated by immunoSEQ multiplex PCR, the TCRdb table keeps only in-frame clones and is missing some. The sample comprises more than 200,000 clones, approximately 86% of which are singletons, and roughly 1.9% rests with the top ten. The sample was peripheral blood. The receptors were sampled from a man between 25 and 39 years old with active or convalescent COVID-19.

The table lists this clone with a few counts. The gene calls are TRBV6-6 and TRBJ1-1; D is uncertain. The CDR3 has 14 residues. V lost 2 bases and J 5 bases, leaving 12 bases between the germline ends. In germline, CDR1 is MNHNY, CDR2 SVGAGI (reference sequence). The CDR3 is CASSYEGRGTEAFF. CDR3 DNA sequence: TGTGCCAGCAGTTACGAAGGGCGGGGAACTGAAGCTTTCTTT.

This rearrangement joins TRBV5-1 to TRBJ2-1, with D uncertain. V was pared by 1 base and J by 5 bases, with 13 bases between. This CDR3 contains 15 residues. Germline CDR1 SGHRS, CDR2 YFSETQ. In nucleotides, the CDR3 is TGCGCCAGCAGCTTGAAAAATTTCGCGAACAATGAGCAGTTCTTC. Its translation is CASSLKNFANNEQFF.

The chain recombines TRBV2 with TRBJ1-2; D may be TRBD1 (6 bases). The V end lost 6 bases, the J end lost 6 bases, and 11 bases lay between the germline ends. The V gene's germline CDR1 is SNHLY and CDR2 FYNNEI. CDR3 length: 12 amino acids. CDR3 residues: CASSPQGHGYTF. CDR3 nucleotide sequence: TGTGCCAGCAGCCCACAGGGCCATGGCTACACCTTC.

A single count supports this clone. This chain uses TRBV7-8 with TRBJ1-1; a possible D gene is TRBD1 (6 bases). With 5 bases removed from V and 3 bases from J, the gap between germline ends came to 13 bases. This CDR3 has 14 amino acids. Germline lookup yields CDR1 SGHVS and CDR2 FQNEAQ. The CDR3 protein is CASSPNRAYTEAFF. The DNA of the CDR3 is TGTGCCAGCAGCCCTAACAGGGCGTACACTGAAGCTTTCTTT.

The chain employs TRBV27 and TRBJ1-4, with D possibly TRBD1 on 5 matching bases. Trimming cost V 5 bases and J 7 bases, with 5 bases left between them. The germline V gene encodes CDR1 MNHEY and CDR2 SMNVEV (reference sequence). CDR3 size: 11 residues. The CDR3 DNA is TGTGCCAGCAGTGACAGTGAAAAACTGTTTTTT. Translated: CASSDSEKLFF.

The gene calls are TRBV19 and TRBJ2-5; 9 positions match TRBD1. Trimming at V came to 5 bases and at J to 5 bases, leaving 6 bases not matched to a gene. The CDR3 extends over 14 amino acids. Germline CDR1 reads LNHDA; CDR2 reads SQIVND (reference sequence). CDR3 sequence reads: CASSGTGIRETQYF. DNA of the CDR3: TGTGCCAGTAGTGGGACAGGGATTCGGGAGACCCAGTACTTC.

This rearrangement joins TRBV5-8 to TRBJ2-7; TRBD2 agrees at 15 bases. The J segment lost 6 bases and the V segment lost 4 bases, leaving 8 bases of the junction unmatched. The CDR3 consists of 16 residues. CDR1 and CDR2 from the germline V gene are SGHTS and YDEGEE. The CDR3 DNA follows: TGTGCCAGCAGCGTAGAGGGACTAGCGGGGGGAGGCGAGCAGTACTTC. This sequence encodes CASSVEGLAGGGEQYF.

This clone was counted a few times. The chain couples TRBV19 to TRBJ1-2; unclear D gene. V gave up 6 bases and J gave up 3 bases, with 11 bases separating them. This CDR3 spans 13 amino acids. Germline loops: CDR1 LNHDA, CDR2 SQIVND (reference sequence). CDR3 DNA sequence: TGTGCCAGTAGGGAGACCTCCGACTATGGCTACACCTTC. Translated, it gives CASRETSDYGYTF.

This chain uses TRBV7-8 with TRBJ2-5; 12 nucleotides align to TRBD2. After removal of 5 bases from V and 4 bases from J, the junction contained 5 bases not matched to a gene. The CDR3 is 15 amino acids. Germline assignment: CDR1 SGHVS and CDR2 FQNEAQ. The CDR3, as DNA: TGTGCCAGCAGCCCCCCGGGACTAGCGGGAGAGACCCAGTACTTC. This gives the protein CASSPPGLAGETQYF.

This clone was detected only once. The chain joins TRBV12-1 to TRBJ1-1; the table assigns TRBD1, which was not confirmed against the DNA. TRBV12-1 is termed a pseudogene. The CDR3 is 16 residues long. CDR3 residues: CASSFVGGLPGTEAFF. The CDR3 DNA reads as TGTGCCAGCAGCTTTGTTGGGGGCCTCCCGGGAACTGAAGCTTTCTTT.

The gene calls are TRBV7-3 and TRBJ2-2, with unresolved D. V gave up 5 bases and J gave up 4 bases, with 11 bases separating them. CDR1 and CDR2 from the germline V gene are SGHTA and FQGTGA. This CDR3 contains 14 residues. The CDR3 DNA reads TGTGCCAGCAGCCCACTTAGAGGCACCGGGGAGCTGTTTTTT. Protein: CASSPLRGTGELFF.